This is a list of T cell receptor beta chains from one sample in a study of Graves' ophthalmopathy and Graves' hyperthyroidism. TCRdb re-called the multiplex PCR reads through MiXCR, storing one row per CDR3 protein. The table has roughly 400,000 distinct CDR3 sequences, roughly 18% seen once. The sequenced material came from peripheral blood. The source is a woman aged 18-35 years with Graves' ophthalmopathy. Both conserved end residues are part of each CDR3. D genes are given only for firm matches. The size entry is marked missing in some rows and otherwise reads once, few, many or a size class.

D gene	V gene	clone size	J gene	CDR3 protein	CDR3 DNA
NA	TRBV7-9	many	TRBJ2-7	CATTQIGYEQYF	TGTGCCACGACGCAGATCGGCTACGAGCAGTACTTC
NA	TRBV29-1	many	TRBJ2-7	CSVERLASSYEQYF	TGCAGCGTTGAGAGGCTAGCGAGCTCCTACGAGCAGTACTTC
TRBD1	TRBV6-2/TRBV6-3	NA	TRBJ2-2	CASSYPTGGWTGELFF	TGTGCCAGCAGTTACCCGACAGGGGGCTGGACCGGGGAGCTGTTTTTT
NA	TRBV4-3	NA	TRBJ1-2	CASSLGTASRGYTF	TGCGCCAGCAGCCTGGGGACGGCCAGTCGGGGCTACACCTTC
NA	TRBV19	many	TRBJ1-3	CASGVRSSGNTIYF	TGTGCCAGTGGTGTAAGGAGCTCTGGAAACACCATATATTTT
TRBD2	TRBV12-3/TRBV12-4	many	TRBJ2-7	CASNLSGRTYEQYF	TGTGCCAGCAACCTTAGCGGGAGGACCTACGAGCAGTACTTC
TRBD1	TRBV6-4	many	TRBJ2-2	CASSTITPGTVNTGELFF	TGTGCCAGCAGTACGATAACACCCGGGACAGTGAACACCGGGGAGCTGTTTTTT
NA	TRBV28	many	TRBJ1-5	CASSTPGGSSNQPQHF	TGTGCCAGCAGTACACCCGGCGGGAGTAGCAATCAGCCCCAGCATTTT
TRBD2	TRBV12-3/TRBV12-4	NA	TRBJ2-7	CASTIRTSYEQYF	TGTGCCAGCACCATCCGGACTAGCTACGAGCAGTACTTC
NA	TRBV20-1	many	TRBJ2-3	CSASGTGVGTQYF	TGCAGTGCGTCCGGAACGGGAGTAGGTACGCAGTATTTT
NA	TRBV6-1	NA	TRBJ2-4	CASSRSGTTKVDKNIQYF	TGTGCCAGCAGTCGATCCGGGACGACAAAAGTTGACAAAAACATTCAGTACTTC
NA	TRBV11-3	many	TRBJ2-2	CASSPGYGNTGELFF	TGTGCCAGCAGCCCAGGGTACGGGAACACCGGGGAGCTGTTTTTT
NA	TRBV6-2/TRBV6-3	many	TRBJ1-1	CASTYSELTEAFF	TGTGCCAGCACCTATTCGGAACTCACTGAAGCTTTCTTT
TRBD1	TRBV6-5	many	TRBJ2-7	CASRAIRQGAEQYF	TGTGCCAGCAGGGCAATCCGGCAGGGGGCCGAGCAGTACTTC
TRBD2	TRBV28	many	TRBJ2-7	CASRQQISGVYEQYF	TGTGCAAGCCGCCAGCAAATTAGCGGGGTCTACGAGCAGTACTTC
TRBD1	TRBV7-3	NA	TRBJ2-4	CASSGRRGQGSRIGNIQYF	TGTGCCAGCAGCGGGAGGAGGGGACAGGGGTCGAGAATAGGAAACATTCAGTACTTC
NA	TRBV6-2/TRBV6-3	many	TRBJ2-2	CAVRGSNTGELFF	TGTGCCGTCAGGGGATCGAACACCGGGGAGCTGTTTTTT
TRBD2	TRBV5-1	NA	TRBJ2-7	CASSPGLGLYEQYF	TGCGCCAGCAGCCCGGGACTAGGGCTCTACGAGCAGTACTTC
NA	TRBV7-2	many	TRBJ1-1	CASSLARGGGTEAFF	TGTGCCAGCAGCTTAGCGCGGGGGGGAGGCACTGAAGCTTTCTTT
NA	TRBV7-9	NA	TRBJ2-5	CASSLESGPQETQYF	TGTGCCAGCAGCTTAGAGTCGGGACCTCAAGAGACCCAGTACTTC
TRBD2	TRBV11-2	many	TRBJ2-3	CASSDGGSTDTQYF	TGTGCCAGCAGCGACGGGGGGAGCACAGATACGCAGTATTTT
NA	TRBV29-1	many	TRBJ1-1	CSVEVGQGNTEAFF	TGCAGCGTTGAAGTTGGGCAGGGGAACACTGAAGCTTTCTTT
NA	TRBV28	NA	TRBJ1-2	CASSRTQAYGYTF	TGTGCCAGCAGTCGGACACAGGCCTATGGCTACACCTTC
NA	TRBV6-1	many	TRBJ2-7	CASSDGPRPFGQYF	TGTGCCAGCAGTGACGGACCTAGACCCTTTGGGCAGTACTTC
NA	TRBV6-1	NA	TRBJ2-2	CASNRAAGNTGELFF	TGTGCCAGCAACCGGGCCGCTGGGAACACCGGGGAGCTGTTTTTT
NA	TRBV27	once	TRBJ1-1	CASTPQGGLTEAFF	TGTGCCAGCACCCCTCAGGGAGGTCTCACTGAAGCTTTCTTT
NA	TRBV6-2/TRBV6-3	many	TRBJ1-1	CASRPLFPGRDGRSTEAFF	TGTGCCAGCAGGCCCCTCTTCCCGGGGCGCGATGGAAGAAGCACTGAAGCTTTCTTT
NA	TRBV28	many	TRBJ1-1	CASSTPGMATEAFF	TGTGCCAGCAGTACGCCAGGGATGGCTACTGAAGCTTTCTTT
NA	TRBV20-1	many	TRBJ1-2	CSATGVYGYTF	TGCAGTGCAACGGGGGTCTATGGCTACACCTTC
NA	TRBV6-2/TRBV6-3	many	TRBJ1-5	CASSYRREGNQPQHF	TGTGCCAGCAGTTACAGGAGGGAAGGAAATCAGCCCCAGCATTTT
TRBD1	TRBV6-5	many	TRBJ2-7	CASKIGGQGAYEQYF	TGTGCCAGCAAGATTGGAGGACAGGGAGCCTACGAGCAGTACTTC
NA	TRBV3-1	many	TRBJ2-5	CASSRAARGETQYF	TGTGCCAGCAGCCGGGCAGCGAGGGGCGAGACCCAGTACTTC
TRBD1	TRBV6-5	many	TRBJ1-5	CASSSGQGVLGNQPQHF	TGTGCCAGCAGTTCCGGGCAGGGGGTCTTGGGCAATCAGCCCCAGCATTTT
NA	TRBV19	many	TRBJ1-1	CASYAGLHPNTEAFF	TGTGCCAGTTACGCAGGTTTGCACCCTAACACTGAAGCTTTCTTT
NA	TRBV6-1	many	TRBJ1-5	CASRPTVTSNQPQHF	TGTGCCAGCAGACCGACAGTAACCAGCAATCAGCCCCAGCATTTT
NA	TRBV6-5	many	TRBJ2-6	CASSYGTPGANVLTF	TGTGCCAGCAGTTACGGAACACCTGGGGCCAACGTCCTGACTTTC
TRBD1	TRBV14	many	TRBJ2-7	CASSTRDRVWHEQYF	TGTGCCAGCAGCACCCGGGACAGGGTTTGGCACGAGCAGTACTTC
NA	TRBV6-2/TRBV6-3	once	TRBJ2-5	CASSPFQKLQETQYF	TGTGCCAGCAGTCCGTTCCAGAAACTCCAAGAGACCCAGTACTTC
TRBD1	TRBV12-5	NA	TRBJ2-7	CASGGDSYSYEQYF	TGTGCTAGTGGTGGGGACAGTTACTCCTACGAGCAGTACTTC
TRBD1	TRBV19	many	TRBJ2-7	CASSIGQGLAYEQYF	TGTGCCAGTAGTATTGGACAGGGGCTGGCCTACGAGCAGTACTTC
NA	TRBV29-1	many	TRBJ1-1	CSVRTDLNTEAFF	TGCAGCGTTAGGACGGACCTGAACACTGAAGCTTTCTTT
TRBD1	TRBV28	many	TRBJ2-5	CASSGGVDRGRGETQYF	TGTGCCAGCAGTGGGGGCGTCGACAGGGGGCGCGGAGAGACCCAGTACTTC
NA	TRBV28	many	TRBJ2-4	CASSFPTDGGNIQYF	TGTGCCAGCAGTTTTCCCACTGACGGTGGAAACATTCAGTACTTC
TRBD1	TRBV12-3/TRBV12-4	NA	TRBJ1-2	CASSGQGARIYGYTF	TGTGCCAGCAGTGGACAGGGGGCGAGGATCTATGGCTACACCTTC
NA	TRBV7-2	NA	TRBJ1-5	CASSLSGPINQPQHF	TGTGCCAGCAGCCTTTCCGGACCGATCAATCAGCCCCAGCATTTT
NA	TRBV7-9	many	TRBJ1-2	CASSPGGSGENYGYTF	TGTGCCAGCAGCCCGGGAGGGTCCGGGGAAAACTATGGCTACACCTTC
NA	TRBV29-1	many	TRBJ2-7	CSVGHLTYEQYF	TGCAGCGTTGGACACTTAACCTACGAGCAGTACTTC
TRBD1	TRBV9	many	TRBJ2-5	CASSRSGQGGETQYF	TGTGCCAGCAGCCGAAGCGGACAGGGCGGCGAGACCCAGTACTTC
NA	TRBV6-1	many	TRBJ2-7	CASSAPAGSSYEQYF	TGTGCCAGCAGTGCCCCTGCAGGTAGCTCCTACGAGCAGTACTTC
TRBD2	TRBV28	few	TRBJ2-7	CASSNRDYPYYEQYF	TGTGCCAGCAGTAACCGGGACTATCCGTACTACGAGCAGTACTTC
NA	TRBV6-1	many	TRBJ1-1	CASSPAMMEDTEAFF	TGTGCCAGCAGCCCTGCCATGATGGAGGACACTGAAGCTTTCTTT
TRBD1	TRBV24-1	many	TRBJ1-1	CATSDRTGGETEAFF	TGTGCCACCAGTGACCGGACAGGGGGCGAAACTGAAGCTTTCTTT
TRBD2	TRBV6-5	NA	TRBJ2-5	CASSNSPAGRETQYF	TGTGCCAGCAGTAACTCTCCAGCGGGGCGAGAGACCCAGTACTTC
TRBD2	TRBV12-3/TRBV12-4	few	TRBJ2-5	CASKGGLAETQYF	TGTGCCAGCAAGGGAGGGCTCGCAGAGACCCAGTACTTC
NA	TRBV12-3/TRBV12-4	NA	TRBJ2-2	CASSLFGPTGELFF	TGTGCCAGCAGTTTATTCGGCCCAACTGGGGAGCTGTTTTTT
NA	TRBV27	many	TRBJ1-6	CASSVKTAFESSPLHF	TGTGCCAGCAGTGTAAAAACCGCTTTTGAGAGTTCACCCCTCCACTTT
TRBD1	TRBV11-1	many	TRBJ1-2	CASSQHGTGYQDYGYTF	TGTGCCAGCAGCCAACACGGGACAGGGTATCAGGACTATGGCTACACCTTC